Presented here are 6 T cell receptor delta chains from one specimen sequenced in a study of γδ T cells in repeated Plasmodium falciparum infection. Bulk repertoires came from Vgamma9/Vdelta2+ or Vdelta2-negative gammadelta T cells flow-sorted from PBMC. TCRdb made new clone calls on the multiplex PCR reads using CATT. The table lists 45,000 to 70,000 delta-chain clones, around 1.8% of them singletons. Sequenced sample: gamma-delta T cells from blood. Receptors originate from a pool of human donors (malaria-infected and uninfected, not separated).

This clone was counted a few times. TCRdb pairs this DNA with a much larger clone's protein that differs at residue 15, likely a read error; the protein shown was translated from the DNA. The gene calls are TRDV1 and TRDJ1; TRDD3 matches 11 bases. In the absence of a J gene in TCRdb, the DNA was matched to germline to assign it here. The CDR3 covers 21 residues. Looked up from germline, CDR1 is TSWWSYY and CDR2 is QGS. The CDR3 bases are TGTGCTCTTAGGGAACTAGCTGGGAGGGTGGTACTGGGGGATATCGCCGATAAACTCATCTTT. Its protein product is CALRELAGRVVLGDIADKLIF.

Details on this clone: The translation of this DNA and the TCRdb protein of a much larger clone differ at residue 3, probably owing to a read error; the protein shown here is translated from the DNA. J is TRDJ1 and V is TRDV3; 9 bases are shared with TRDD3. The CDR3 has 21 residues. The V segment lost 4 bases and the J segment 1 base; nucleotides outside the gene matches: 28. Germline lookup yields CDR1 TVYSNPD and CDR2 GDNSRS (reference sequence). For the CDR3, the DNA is TGTGCCTCTTCCGCCTTCCTCCAAAATAGGAGACTGGGGGAGATCACCGATAAACTCATCTTT. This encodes CASSAFLQNRRLGEITDKLIF.

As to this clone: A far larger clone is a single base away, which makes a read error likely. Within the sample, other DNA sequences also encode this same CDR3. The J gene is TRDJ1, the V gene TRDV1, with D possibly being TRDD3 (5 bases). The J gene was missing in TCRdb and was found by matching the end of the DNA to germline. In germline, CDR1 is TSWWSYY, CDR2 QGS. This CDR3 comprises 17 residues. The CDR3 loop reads CALGERWFTPRADKLIF. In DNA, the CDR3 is TGTGCTCTCGGGGAACGATGGTTTACTCCTCGGGCCGATAAACTCATCTTT.

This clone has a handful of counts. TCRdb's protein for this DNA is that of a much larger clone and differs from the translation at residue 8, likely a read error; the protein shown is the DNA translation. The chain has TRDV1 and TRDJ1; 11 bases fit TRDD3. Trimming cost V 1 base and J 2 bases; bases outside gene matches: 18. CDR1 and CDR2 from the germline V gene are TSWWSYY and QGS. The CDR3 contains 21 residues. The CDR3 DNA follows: TGTGCTCTTGGGGAACAGGCTTCCAATTGGCTGCTGGGGGATACAACCGATAAACTCATCTTT. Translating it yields CALGEQASNWLLGDTTDKLIF.

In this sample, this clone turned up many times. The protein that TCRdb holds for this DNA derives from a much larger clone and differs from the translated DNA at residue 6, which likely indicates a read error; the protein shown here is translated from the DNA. Written as DNA, the CDR3 is TGTGCTCTTGGGGAATCCCCGTTCCTCCATCTGGGGGATACCATTGCCGATAAACTCATCTTT. It translates to CALGESPFLHLGDTIADKLIF. The chain recombines TRDV1 with TRDJ1; 11 nucleotides agree with TRDD3. This CDR3 region has 21 residues. From germline, CDR1 is TSWWSYY and CDR2 QGS. Trimming cost V 2 bases and J 3 bases; bases outside gene matches: 20.

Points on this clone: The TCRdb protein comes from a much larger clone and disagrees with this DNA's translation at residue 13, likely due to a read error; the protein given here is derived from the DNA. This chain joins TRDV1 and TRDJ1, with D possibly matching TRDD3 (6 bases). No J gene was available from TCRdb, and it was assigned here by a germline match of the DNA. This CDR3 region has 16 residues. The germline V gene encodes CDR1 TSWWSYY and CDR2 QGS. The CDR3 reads CALGANRGGNTDELIF. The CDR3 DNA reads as TGTGCTCTTGGGGCTAACCGGGGGGGAAACACCGATGAACTCATCTTT.